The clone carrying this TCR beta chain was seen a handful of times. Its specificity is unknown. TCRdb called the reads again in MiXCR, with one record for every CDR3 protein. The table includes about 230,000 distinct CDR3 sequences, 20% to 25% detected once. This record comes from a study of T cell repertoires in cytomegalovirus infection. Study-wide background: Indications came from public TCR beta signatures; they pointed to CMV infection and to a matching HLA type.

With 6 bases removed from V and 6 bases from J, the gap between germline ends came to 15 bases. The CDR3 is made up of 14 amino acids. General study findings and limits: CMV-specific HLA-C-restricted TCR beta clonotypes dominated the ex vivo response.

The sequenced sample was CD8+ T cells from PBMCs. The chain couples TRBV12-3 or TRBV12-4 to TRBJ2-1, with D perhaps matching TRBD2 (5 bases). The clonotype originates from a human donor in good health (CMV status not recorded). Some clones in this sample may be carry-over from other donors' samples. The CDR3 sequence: CASSLIPTSNEQFF. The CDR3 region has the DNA TGTGCCAGCAGCTTAATCCCTACTAGCAATGAGCAGTTCTTC.